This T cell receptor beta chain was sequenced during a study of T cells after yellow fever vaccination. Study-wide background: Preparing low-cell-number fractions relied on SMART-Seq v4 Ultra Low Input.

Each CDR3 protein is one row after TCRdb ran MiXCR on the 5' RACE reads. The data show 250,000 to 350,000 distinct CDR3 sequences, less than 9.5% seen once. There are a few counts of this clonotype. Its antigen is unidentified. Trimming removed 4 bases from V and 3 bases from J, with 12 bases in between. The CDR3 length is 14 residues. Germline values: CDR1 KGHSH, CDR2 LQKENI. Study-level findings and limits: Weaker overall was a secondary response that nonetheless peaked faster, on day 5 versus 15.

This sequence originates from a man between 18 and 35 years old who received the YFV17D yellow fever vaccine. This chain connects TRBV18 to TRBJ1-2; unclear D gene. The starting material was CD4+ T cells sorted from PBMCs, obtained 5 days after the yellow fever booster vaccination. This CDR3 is CASSQSGEDYGYTF. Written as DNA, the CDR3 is TGTGCCAGCTCACAATCCGGGGAGGACTATGGCTACACCTTC.